This T cell receptor beta chain was identified in a study of shared clonotypes between healthy human individuals. Per the germline V gene, CDR1 is ENHRY and CDR2 is SYGVKD. Trimming removed 4 bases at V and 0 bases at J, with 9 bases between. The CDR3 totals 15 residues. The protocol was immunoSEQ multiplex PCR, while the TCRdb copy is restricted to in-frame clones and leaves out a portion. This table has 2,500,000 or so clones, around 90% appearing once. The J gene is TRBJ2-2, the V gene TRBV10-3, with D unclear. The source material was naive CD4+ T cells from PBMCs. Subset described: CD45RA+ positively selected. The source is a man aged 18 to 30 in good health. Some clones in this sample may be carry-over from other donors' samples. CDR3 amino acids: CAISGTPANTGELFF. The CDR3 bases are TGTGCCATCAGTGGGACGCCCGCGAACACCGGGGAGCTGTTTTTT.